The sequence of this T cell receptor beta chain was determined in a study of shared clonotypes between healthy human individuals. Deletions cut 0 bases from V and 5 bases from J, with 13 bases between. Germline V lookup: CDR1 SGHVS, CDR2 FNYEAQ. The length of the CDR3 is 15 residues. Naive-designated CD8 cells lacked CD45RO, were positively enriched for CCR7, and omitted terminally differentiated effector memory CD45RA+ cells. Here immunoSEQ multiplex PCR was the method, and the copy in TCRdb shows in-frame clones only, minus some. The table includes 450,000 to 700,000 clones, less than 97% detected once.

The chain recombines TRBV7-6 with TRBJ2-5, with no clear D. Sequencing was performed on naive CD8+ T cells sorted from blood. This sequence originates from a woman in her twenties or thirties in good health. The CDR3 reads CASSLAGSVGETQYF. The CDR3 bases are TGTGCCAGCAGCTTAGCGGGATCTGTTGGGGAGACCCAGTACTTC.